The 10 T cell receptor beta chains below come from one sample, sequenced in a study of T cell responses to AZD1222 COVID-19 vaccine. The data were produced by immunoSEQ multiplex PCR, yet TCRdb's version contains in-frame clones alone and is incomplete. Among over 70,000 clones listed, 85% were seen once. The sequencing here drew on peripheral blood, taken on day 0 of AZD1222 vaccination. Every receptor here comes from an adult in good health.

This rearrangement joins TRBV7-9 to TRBJ1-2; 8 nucleotides align to TRBD1. J lost 10 bases, V lost 0 bases, and 4 bases had no gene match. Germline loops: CDR1 SEHNR, CDR2 FQNEAQ (reference sequence). The CDR3 is 13 amino acids. In nucleotides, the CDR3 is TGTGCCAGCAGCTTAGCCCAGGGGGCGGACTACACCTTC. Its protein product is CASSLAQGADYTF.

V gene TRBV12-5 combines with J gene TRBJ2-1; 8 nucleotides line up with TRBD2. The CDR3 is 14 amino acids. Per germline, CDR1 LGHNT and CDR2 FRNRAP. Unmatched junction bases numbered 7, after V lost 7 bases and J lost 5 bases. The CDR3 protein is CASAMTSANNEQFF. The CDR3 DNA follows: TGTGCTAGTGCTATGACTAGCGCAAACAATGAGCAGTTCTTC.

This chain uses TRBV5-4 with TRBJ2-3; 9 bases agree with TRBD2. Trimming cost V 4 bases and J 2 bases; bases outside gene matches: 8. CDR3 length: 16 amino acids. Germline V gene sequence: CDR1 SGHNT, CDR2 YYREEE (reference sequence). The CDR3 sequence is CASSLRTSATTDTQYF. CDR3 DNA sequence: TGTGCCAGCAGCCTTCGGACTAGCGCAACCACAGATACGCAGTATTTT.

This chain joins TRBV5-4 and TRBJ1-2; possible D gene TRBD1, 6 bases. This CDR3 has 12 residues. Trimming took off 4 bases at V and 6 bases at J, with 10 bases between the two ends. Germline V CDR1 and CDR2: SGHNT, YYREEE (reference sequence). CDR3 residues: CASSDPGDGYTF. The CDR3 DNA is TGTGCCAGCAGCGACCCAGGGGATGGCTACACCTTC.

This sequence joins TRBV5-6 and TRBJ2-5, with D hard to call. This CDR3 contains 14 residues. Germline V lookup: CDR1 SGHDT, CDR2 YYEEEE. V was trimmed by 4 bases and J by 4 bases, leaving 14 bases between them. For the CDR3, the DNA is TGTGCCAGCAGCCCCGACGGGCGTTCAGAGACCCAGTACTTC. Translating it yields CASSPDGRSETQYF.

The chain employs TRBV2 and TRBJ1-4, with 9 bases fitting TRBD1. This CDR3 region has 14 residues. With V trimmed by 4 bases and J by 8 bases, 5 bases remained unmatched. Germline V gives CDR1 SNHLY, CDR2 FYNNEI. In DNA, the CDR3 is TGTGCCAGCAGTGTACAGGGGGCAAGGGAAAAACTGTTTTTT. It is translated as CASSVQGAREKLFF.

In DNA form, the CDR3 reads TGTGCCAGCAGTCCCGGGAACAGAAATCAGCCCCAGCATTTT. Protein sequence: CASSPGNRNQPQHF. This chain uses TRBV25-1 with TRBJ1-5, with no clear D. Germline values: CDR1 MGHDK, CDR2 SYGVNS. The V end was cut by 5 bases, the J end by 4 bases, with 12 bases between. This CDR3 is built from 14 residues.

This clone was recorded only once. The CDR3 nucleotides are TGTGCCAGCCTAAGGGACGGCTATGGCTACACCTTC. Protein: CASLRDGYGYTF. The V and J genes are TRBV6-5 and TRBJ1-2, with D tentatively TRBD1 (5 bases). Germline V CDR1 and CDR2: MNHEY, SVGAGI. Trimming stripped 8 bases from V and 4 bases from J, with 11 bases between. The CDR3 covers 12 residues.

This chain connects TRBV19 to TRBJ2-1, with 9 nucleotides matching TRBD2. The CDR3 runs to 14 residues. V lost 5 bases, J lost 4 bases, and 3 bases stayed unmatched. Germline V gene lookup returns CDR1 LNHDA and CDR2 SQIVND (reference sequence). As DNA, the CDR3 is TGTGCCAGTAGTGTTACTAGCGGGTACAATGAGCAGTTCTTC. Its protein is CASSVTSGYNEQFF.

The chain uses TRBV30 and TRBJ1-5; TRBD1 matches at 8 bases. The V segment lost 5 bases and the J segment 4 bases; nucleotides outside the gene matches: 7. Germline V gene data show CDR1 as GTSNPN and CDR2 as SVGIG (reference sequence). There are 14 residues in the CDR3. The CDR3 DNA sequence: TGTGCCTGGGGACGGACAGGGATTAATCAGCCCCAGCATTTT. This encodes CAWGRTGINQPQHF.